The 20 T cell receptor beta chains in this list originate from one sample, sequenced in a study of blood T cell repertoires in COVID-19. Sequencing used immunoSEQ multiplex PCR; TCRdb keeps in-frame clones, though not all of them. The sample consists of roughly 230,000 clones, 83% of them appearing once. The sequenced sample was peripheral blood. These receptors were collected from a man between 35 and 55 years old with active or convalescent COVID-19.

The V call is TRBV11-3, the J call TRBJ2-1, with 10 bases matching TRBD2. Germline CDR1 is SGHNT and CDR2 is YENEEA. CDR3 length: 17 residues. V was pared by 1 base and J by 5 bases, with 8 bases of the junction left unmatched. CDR3 residues: CASSLGTTSGADNEQFF. The CDR3 region has the DNA TGTGCCAGCAGCTTAGGGACCACTAGCGGGGCCGACAATGAGCAGTTCTTC.

Regarding this clone: Sequence at one end of the junction differs from germline and may be a read error. The chain couples TRBV6-2 or TRBV6-3 to TRBJ1-2; the D is unclear. CDR3 size: 13 residues. The germline gives CDR1 MNHEY, CDR2 SVGEGT. The CDR3 region has the DNA TGTGCCAGCAGTTACTCGTGGCAACCGTTGATTTTTTTC. It specifies CASSYSWQPLIFF.

This clone was seen a handful of times. The chain combines TRBV7-2 with TRBJ1-6; 9 positions agree with TRBD1. The CDR3 sequence is 15 residues long. The J segment lost 10 bases and the V segment lost 3 bases, leaving 7 bases of the junction unmatched. Germline CDR1 reads SGHTA; CDR2 reads FQGNSA. CDR3 protein: CASSFSGTGTSPLHF. In nucleotides, the CDR3 is TGTGCCAGCAGCTTCTCCGGGACAGGGACCTCACCCCTCCACTTT. Full variable domain (outside the CDR3, taken from reference TRBV7-2 and TRBJ1-6): GAGVSQSPSNKVTEKGKDVELRCDPISGHTALYWYRQSLGQGLEFLIYFQGNSAPDKSGLPSDRFSAERTGGSVSTLTIQRTQQEDSAVYLCASSFSGTGTSPLHFGNGTRLTVT.

CDR3 amino acids: CASSRRTTEAFF. CDR3 bases: TGTGCCAGCAGCCGGAGGACTACTGAAGCTTTCTTT. The chain has TRBV7-2 and TRBJ1-1, with D unresolved. V lost 5 bases and J 5 bases, leaving 9 bases between the germline ends. From germline, CDR1 is SGHTA and CDR2 FQGNSA. This CDR3 is built from 12 residues.

The chain employs TRBV29-1 and TRBJ1-2; TRBD1 might be the D (5 bases). This CDR3 comprises 13 residues. CDR1 is SQVTM and CDR2 is ANQGSEA in the germline V gene. Trimming cost V 4 bases and J 9 bases, with 18 bases left between them. The CDR3, as DNA: TGCAGCGTTGGGGTCAGCCCAGGGTATCGCTACACCTTC. This sequence encodes CSVGVSPGYRYTF.

This chain joins TRBV24-1 and TRBJ1-5; perhaps TRBD1 as D (6 bases). V lost 9 bases, J lost 4 bases, and 18 bases lay in between. Germline-derived CDR1 and CDR2 are KGHDR and SFDVKD. This CDR3 is 15 amino acids long. The CDR3, as DNA: TGTGCCACCGGCGACGTACAGGGTAATAATCAGCCCCAGCATTTT. It is translated as CATGDVQGNNQPQHF.

This clone appeared once. The chain combines TRBV14 with TRBJ2-1; 8 bases are shared with TRBD2. Trimming removed 2 bases from V and 2 bases from J; junction bases left unmatched: 5. Per germline, CDR1 SGHDN and CDR2 FVKESK. This CDR3 comprises 16 residues. For the CDR3, the DNA is TGTGCCAGCAGCCAATTAGCGCGGGGGGCCTACAATGAGCAGTTCTTC. This translates into CASSQLARGAYNEQFF.

The J gene is TRBJ2-1, the V gene TRBV7-3, with 11 bases that match TRBD2. The CDR3 is 15 amino acids. Germline V gives CDR1 SGHTA, CDR2 FQGTGA. V shed 5 bases, J shed 6 bases, and the junction held 6 bases outside the gene matches. CDR3 protein: CASSLLAGVFNEQFF. In DNA form, the CDR3 reads TGTGCCAGCAGCCTACTAGCGGGAGTATTCAATGAGCAGTTCTTC.

The chain couples TRBV5-8 to TRBJ2-4, with 11 bases lining up with TRBD1. The junction had 8 bases not matched to a gene; V was cut back by 5 bases and J by 1 base. Germline lookup yields CDR1 SGHTS and CDR2 YDEGEE. The CDR3 consists of 17 residues. The CDR3 protein is CASRGTGGRLAKNIQYF. As DNA, the CDR3 is TGTGCCAGCAGAGGGACAGGGGGTAGGCTCGCCAAAAACATTCAGTACTTC.

The CDR3 sequence is CASPGKVDYEQYF. The CDR3 nucleotides read TGTGCCAGCCCGGGAAAGGTGGACTACGAGCAGTACTTC. The genes are TRBV6-5 and TRBJ2-7, with D tentatively TRBD2 (5 bases). Trimming took 8 bases from V and 3 from J, leaving 14 bases between them. From germline, CDR1 is MNHEY and CDR2 SVGAGI. This CDR3 has 13 amino acids.

This chain connects TRBV5-6 to TRBJ1-5; D is uncertain. This CDR3 comprises 15 residues. The V end was cut by 4 bases, the J end by 1 base, with 12 bases between. The germline V gene encodes CDR1 SGHDT and CDR2 YYEEEE. The CDR3 loop reads CASSLRGISNQPQHF. CDR3 sequence (DNA): TGTGCCAGCAGCCTGCGAGGGATAAGCAATCAGCCCCAGCATTTT. Full variable domain (remainder filled in from reference TRBV5-6 and TRBJ1-5): DAGVTQSPTHLIKTRGQQVTLRCSPKSGHDTVSWYQQALGQGPQFIFQYYEEEERQRGNFPDRFSGHQFPNYSSELNVNALLLGDSALYLCASSLRGISNQPQHFGDGTRLSIL.

The chain carries TRBV5-6 and TRBJ1-3, with D hard to call. The CDR3 spans 15 residues. Germline V gene data show CDR1 as SGHDT and CDR2 as YYEEEE. V was trimmed by 4 bases and J by 0 bases, leaving 11 bases between them. DNA of the CDR3: TGTGCCAGCAGCCTCCGGGGTTTCTCTGGAAACACCATATATTTT. It is translated as CASSLRGFSGNTIYF.

This clone was seen a single time. V is TRBV7-2 and J is TRBJ1-6; D is ambiguous. Germline V gene lookup returns CDR1 SGHTA and CDR2 FQGNSA. The CDR3 loop spans 14 amino acids. V lost 5 bases and J lost 8, with 13 bases in between. The DNA for the CDR3 is TGTGCCAGCAGCGCCTTCGGTAGAGATTCACCCCTCCACTTT. Translated, it gives CASSAFGRDSPLHF.

The J gene is TRBJ1-2, the V gene TRBV19, with D uncertain. The V end lost 6 bases, the J end lost 5 bases, and 10 bases lay between the germline ends. This CDR3 spans 12 amino acids. Germline V lookup: CDR1 LNHDA, CDR2 SQIVND (reference sequence). CDR3 amino acids: CASSGSPYGYTF. The CDR3 DNA reads TGTGCCAGTAGCGGGAGCCCTTATGGCTACACCTTC.

The rearrangement uses TRBV9 and TRBJ2-3; TRBD2 might be the D (6 bases). Germline V gene lookup returns CDR1 SGDLS and CDR2 YYNGEE. V lost 3 bases and J 2 bases, leaving 13 bases between the germline ends. This CDR3 contains 15 residues. The CDR3 region has the DNA TGTGCCAGCAGCGCCGCGGGGTCACACACAGATACGCAGTATTTT. As protein: CASSAAGSHTDTQYF.

The rearrangement uses TRBV7-9 and TRBJ2-1, with a tentative D call TRBD2 (5 bases). Germline CDR1 and CDR2: SEHNR and FQNEAQ (reference sequence). V was pared by 4 bases and J by 6 bases, with 7 bases between. The CDR3 consists of 12 residues. For the CDR3, the DNA is TGTGCCAGCAGCTCCACTAGCAATGAGCAGTTCTTC. Protein: CASSSTSNEQFF. The full variable domain, completed using reference TRBV7-9 and TRBJ2-1, is DTGVSQNPRHKITKRGQNVTFRCDPISEHNRLYWYRQTLGQGPEFLTYFQNEAQLEKSRLLSDRFSAERPKGSFSTLEIQRTEQGDSAMYLCASSSTSNEQFFGPGTRLTVL.

The J gene is TRBJ1-2, the V gene TRBV4-2; D is ambiguous. This CDR3 region has 13 residues. The V end lost 1 base, the J end lost 4 bases, and 7 bases lay between the germline ends. Germline loops: CDR1 LGHNA, CDR2 YNFKEQ. CDR3 DNA sequence: TGTGCCAGCAGCCAAGCGGAGACCTATGGCTACACCTTC. It encodes CASSQAETYGYTF.

The chain recombines TRBV29-1 with TRBJ1-1; the match to TRBD1 covers 7 bases. CDR1 is SQVTM and CDR2 is ANQGSEA in the germline V gene. The CDR3 is made up of 14 amino acids. Germline trimming cut 5 bases from V and 1 base from J; bases unmatched to any gene: 7. The CDR3 here is CSVFRQGGNTEAFF. The CDR3, as DNA: TGCAGCGTTTTCCGACAGGGCGGGAACACTGAAGCTTTCTTT.

This clone was counted between two and nine times. The V and J genes are TRBV5-5 and TRBJ2-3; 10 bases are a match to TRBD2. There are 17 residues in the CDR3. In germline, CDR1 is SGHKS, CDR2 YYEKEE (reference sequence). Trimming removed 1 base from V and 2 bases from J; junction bases left unmatched: 7. The CDR3 loop reads CASSLSWLAGATDTQYF. The CDR3 DNA reads as TGTGCCAGCAGCTTGAGCTGGCTAGCGGGGGCCACAGATACGCAGTATTTT.

The chain uses TRBV12-3 or TRBV12-4 and TRBJ1-2; TRBD1 is a possible D gene (5 bases). V gave up 6 bases and J gave up 8 bases, with 16 bases separating them. The CDR3 is 13 amino acids. Here the CDR3 DNA reads TGTGCCAGCAGAGTCGACAGTGCGAGAGGCTACACCTTC. Its translation: CASRVDSARGYTF.